Listed below are T cell receptor beta chains from one sample, sequenced in a study of cytomegalovirus exposure and HLA in healthy donors. The assay was immunoSEQ multiplex PCR, and TCRdb's table has in-frame clones only and misses some. The sample holds approximately 220,000 clones; over 70% are singletons and the top ten take 0.71%. Sample: PBMCs. The receptors shown here come from a boy younger than 10 in good health and CMV-seronegative. CDR3s include the opening cysteine and the closing phenylalanine or tryptophan. A D gene is named only where the DNA matches it firmly. Some rows mark clone size as missing; the rest say once, few, many or name a class of expanded clone.

TRBJ1-3 NA TRBV30 NA TGTGCCTCGATGCCGGCTGGAAACACCATATATTTT CASMPAGNTIYF
TRBJ2-1 NA TRBV2 NA TGTGCCAGCAGTGAAAGGTCGGGGGCCTACAATGAGCAGTTCTTC CASSERSGAYNEQFF
TRBJ1-2 NA TRBV4-2 TRBD1 TGTGCCAGCAGCCCCTCCGGGACAGACTATGGCTACCCCTTC CASSPSGTDYGYPF
TRBJ2-7 NA TRBV20-1 NA TGCAGTGTTCAGGGGCACGAGCAGTACTTC CSVQGHEQYF
TRBJ1-6 NA TRBV30 NA TGTGCCCGAAACAACAAAAGGGGACCCCTCCACTTT CARNNKRGPLHF
TRBJ2-7 NA TRBV10-1 NA TGCGCCAGCAGTGAGTTGTCCGCAGACAGGAACGAGCAGTACTTC CASSELSADRNEQYF
TRBJ2-1 NA TRBV4-1 NA TGCGCCAGCAGCCAAGGTTTAGGGGGGGGAGAGAATGAGCAGTTCTTC CASSQGLGGGENEQFF
TRBJ2-5 NA TRBV6-6 TRBD2 TGTGCCAGCAGTCACATCGGGGGGGCAGGCGAGACCCAGTACTTC CASSHIGGAGETQYF
TRBJ1-3 NA TRBV18 NA TGTGCCAGCTCACCCGGGACAGGAAACACCATATATTTT CASSPGTGNTIYF
TRBJ2-5 NA TRBV9 NA TGTGCCAGCAGTGATACAGGGATCGGGGAGACCCAGTACTTC CASSDTGIGETQYF
TRBJ1-2 NA TRBV7-9 TRBD1 TGTGCCAGCAGCCCAGGACAGGACTATGGCTACACCTTC CASSPGQDYGYTF
TRBJ1-5 few TRBV27 TRBD1 TGTGCCAGCAGTTTAGGACAGGGCGTCAATCAGCCCCAGCATTTT CASSLGQGVNQPQHF
TRBJ1-1 few TRBV2 NA TGTGCCAGCAGTGAAGGACAGGTCGTCGCTGAAGCTTTCTTT CASSEGQVVAEAFF
TRBJ2-1 NA TRBV5-4 NA TGTGCCAGCAGCCGGGAGAAAGAGGCCTCCTACAATGAGCAGTTCTTC CASSREKEASYNEQFF
TRBJ2-2 NA TRBV6-4 NA TGTGCCAGCAGTGATGGGGGGACCGGGGAGCTGTTTTTT CASSDGGTGELFF
TRBJ1-1 few TRBV5-1 NA TGCGCCAGCAGCTTGGAACAGGTGGGCACTGAAGCTTTCTTT CASSLEQVGTEAFF
TRBJ2-7 NA TRBV30 TRBD2 TGTGCCTTGCCGAGGATAGCGGGAGACCACTCCTACGAGCAGTACTTC CALPRIAGDHSYEQYF
TRBJ1-6 NA TRBV5-4 TRBD1 TGTGCCAGCAGCTTGGGGGACAGGGGAATTCCACCCCTCCACTTT CASSLGDRGIPPLHF
TRBJ2-4 NA TRBV19 TRBD2 TGTGCCAGTAGTATAGGCTGGGGAGGGCTAGCCAAAAACATTCAGTACTTC CASSIGWGGLAKNIQYF
TRBJ2-7 NA TRBV7-8 NA TGTGCCAGCACCTCGAGTAGGACGGGGTCCCACGAGCAGTACTTC CASTSSRTGSHEQYF
TRBJ1-2 NA TRBV2 TRBD1 TGTGCCAGCAGTAACCCGACAGGGCCTAGGGACTATGGCTACACCTTC CASSNPTGPRDYGYTF
TRBJ2-2 NA TRBV19 NA TGTGCCAGTAGTCCCCGCTACGTTGCCGGGGAGCTGTTTTTT CASSPRYVAGELFF
TRBJ2-7 once TRBV18 NA TGTGCCAGCTCACACGACGGGATCTCCTACGAGCAGTACTTC CASSHDGISYEQYF
TRBJ1-3 NA TRBV19 NA TGTGCCAGTAGGGGATACCGGGACTCTTCAGGAAACACCATATATTTT CASRGYRDSSGNTIYF
TRBJ1-5 NA TRBV19 NA TGTGCCAGTAGTATTGGGGGGAATCAGCCCCAGCATTTT CASSIGGNQPQHF
TRBJ2-7 few TRBV19 TRBD1 TGTGCCAGTACCCGAGGACAGGGGAAGTCCTACGAGCAGTACTTC CASTRGQGKSYEQYF
TRBJ1-5 once TRBV21-1 NA TGTGCCAGCAGCAAAGCGGCAGGGATCGATCAGCCCCAGCATTTT CASSKAAGIDQPQHF
TRBJ1-2 NA TRBV6-6 NA TGTGCCAGCAGTTACTGGTACCCGACGGGGGGGGATGGCTACACCTTC CASSYWYPTGGDGYTF
TRBJ1-2 NA TRBV7-3 NA TGTGCCAGCAGCTCTCACGGGACACAGGCAGTCTATGGCTACACCTTC CASSSHGTQAVYGYTF
TRBJ1-1 NA TRBV7-9 NA TGTTCCAGCAGCTTAGGGTCCCTGCAGGGGCGGGCTGAAGCTTTCTTT CSSSLGSLQGRAEAFF
TRBJ2-7 once TRBV15 NA TGTGCCACCAGCAGAGTGGGGGCAGAGCAGTACTTC CATSRVGAEQYF
TRBJ2-1 NA TRBV6-1 TRBD2 TGTGCCAGCACCCCTAGGGGACTATCCTACAATGAGCAGTTCTTC CASTPRGLSYNEQFF
TRBJ2-1 NA TRBV19 NA TGTGCCAGTACCCCATGGGCAGAAAAATACAATGAGCAGTTCTTC CASTPWAEKYNEQFF
TRBJ2-6 NA TRBV5-1 NA TGCGCCAGCAACGGGGTGGTGGGGGCCAACGTCCTGACTTTC CASNGVVGANVLTF
TRBJ1-2 NA TRBV2 TRBD1 TGTGCCAGATCGACAGGGGGAGTCTATGGCTACACCTTC CARSTGGVYGYTF
TRBJ2-1 NA TRBV6-4 TRBD1 TGTGCCAGCAGTGTGGATAGGACAGGGGCATACAATGAGCAGTTCTTC CASSVDRTGAYNEQFF
TRBJ2-1 NA TRBV30 TRBD2 TGTGCCGCCGACCTAGCGGGGGCCTACAATGAGCAGTTCTTC CAADLAGAYNEQFF
TRBJ2-1 NA TRBV5-4 TRBD2 TGTGCCAGCAGCTTTTATTTACTAGCGGTGAGCTCCTACAATGAGCAGTTCTTC CASSFYLLAVSSYNEQFF
TRBJ2-3 NA TRBV19 TRBD2 TGTGCCAGTGGGGGCAGGGGAAGAATAGCGGGGGTCCCAGATACGCAGTATTTT CASGGRGRIAGVPDTQYF
TRBJ1-2 NA TRBV29-1 NA TGCAGCGTGCCAACCCCAGGGTACTATGGCTACACCTTC CSVPTPGYYGYTF
TRBJ1-2 NA TRBV11-2 NA TGTGCCAGCAGCGTTGCCTCAGGGGAAGTCTATGGCTACACCTTC CASSVASGEVYGYTF
TRBJ2-1 NA TRBV30 TRBD2 TGTGCCTGGACTAGCGGGGCCGACAATGAGCAGTTCTTC CAWTSGADNEQFF
TRBJ2-5 NA TRBV7-3 NA TGTGCCAGCAGCTTAAGCCCCGCCAGTGGAGAGACCCAGTACTTC CASSLSPASGETQYF
TRBJ1-2 NA TRBV5-4 TRBD1 TGTGCCAGCAGCTGGGACAGACCCGGTAACTATGGCTACACCTTC CASSWDRPGNYGYTF
TRBJ1-1 once TRBV11-2 TRBD1 TGTGCCAGCAGCGGACCGGGACAGGGGGTCACTGAAGCTTTCTTT CASSGPGQGVTEAFF
TRBJ2-7 NA TRBV27 TRBD1 TGTGCCAGCGGGGACAGGGCCTACGAGCAGTACTTC CASGDRAYEQYF
TRBJ2-7 NA TRBV5-6 TRBD2 TGTGCCAGCAGCTTGTCTCCCCAGCGGGAAGGCGAGCAGTACTTC CASSLSPQREGEQYF
TRBJ2-3 NA TRBV6-1 NA TGTGCCGCAGGGGTGCGGACAGATACGCAGTATTTT CAAGVRTDTQYF
TRBJ1-2 NA TRBV6-6 NA TGTGCCAGCAGTTCAGGACGGACTACACTATATGGCTACACCTTC CASSSGRTTLYGYTF
TRBJ1-2 few TRBV5-1 NA TGCGCCAGCAGCTTGGACGGGATTGGCTACACCTTC CASSLDGIGYTF
TRBJ2-4 NA TRBV5-6 TRBD2 TGTGCCAGCAGCTTGGGGCTAGCGGATAACATTCAGTACTTC CASSLGLADNIQYF
TRBJ2-7 once TRBV11-3 TRBD2 TGTGCCAGCCGACTAGCGACCTACGAGCAGTACTTC CASRLATYEQYF
TRBJ2-7 NA TRBV2 NA TGTGCCAGCATCCCGGGACTTAACTCCTACGAGCAGTACTTC CASIPGLNSYEQYF